This record looks at one TCR beta chain sequence and its context. The data stem from a study of blood T cell repertoires in COVID-19. As for the study in general: COVID-19 samples collected from the United States, Italy and Spain covered acute and convalescent phases. T cells, B-cell-depleted T cells, or PBMCs provided the cDNA or gDNA that served as material.

Authors' processing steps: Reference gene primer amplification gave estimated nucleated cell counts. Repertoires were generated with immunoSEQ multiplex PCR, while TCRdb's copy carries only in-frame clones and drops some. The DNA gave D and trimming, while V, J and clone size come from that table. The top ten hold 7.5% to 10% of the sample, which has about 170,000 clones, about 85% seen once. CDR1 and CDR2 from the germline V gene are SGHAT and FQNNGV. The CDR3 loop spans 15 amino acids. The J segment lost 9 bases and the V segment lost 5 bases, leaving 11 bases of the junction unmatched. The Seattle site enrolled patients during active infection and followed them longitudinally.

The sequence came from a woman older than 75 with COVID-19, enrolled during active disease. The sample comprised peripheral blood. The chain is built from TRBV11-2 and TRBJ2-1; 9 bases are a match to TRBD1. In DNA form, the CDR3 reads TGTGCCAGCAGCCTTTACAGGGGGCGTACAGGTGAGCAGTTCTTC. Protein: CASSLYRGRTGEQFF.